The following is a TCR beta chain sequence with its context. The target antigen is unknown. A multiplex PCR was run with 60 Vbeta primers and 13 Jbeta primers. Sequenced by immunoSEQ multiplex PCR; TCRdb stores in-frame clones only, minus some. The data contain about 140,000 clones, around four fifths of them singletons. The data belong to a study of cytomegalovirus exposure and HLA in healthy donors. The wider study: Genotyping showed approximately 81% of hundreds of donors falling in the Caucasian-associated ancestry cluster.

The CDR3 has 15 residues. CDR1 SGHTA and CDR2 FQGNSA come from the germline V gene. The junction had 11 bases not matched to a gene; V was cut back by 3 bases and J by 11 bases. Findings and caveats of the study: A later examination showed that TCR association rates differed by HLA locus, with DRB1 most and HLA-C fewest.

The chain has TRBV7-2 and TRBJ2-5; 11 bases agree with TRBD2. The source material was PBMCs. The sequence was obtained from a male donor in good health and CMV-seropositive. CDR3 DNA: TGTGCCAGCAGCTTGGGACTAGCGGCCGCCTTAGAGCAGTACTTC. Its translation: CASSLGLAAALEQYF. The full variable domain, rest sourced from reference TRBV7-2 and TRBJ2-5, is GAGVSQSPSNKVTEKGKDVELRCDPISGHTALYWYRQSLGQGLEFLIYFQGNSAPDKSGLPSDRFSAERTGGSVSTLTIQRTQQEDSAVYLCASSLGLAAALEQYFGPGTRLLVL.